The clone carrying this T cell receptor beta chain has ten or more counts. The sample originates from a study of T cells in Graves' hyperthyroidism and ophthalmopathy. The CDR3 totals 15 residues. CDR1 and CDR2 from the germline V gene are MNHNY and SVGAGI (reference sequence). Trimming shortened V by 0 bases and J by 2 bases, and 10 bases separated the two germline ends. Authors of the study amplified TCR beta CDR3 regions from RNA transcripts. Using the HTBI primer set, a first-round RT-PCR was run on the TCR CDR3. One entry per CDR3 protein, called by TCRdb with MiXCR from the multiplex PCR reads. The repertoire consists of roughly 510,000 distinct CDR3 sequences, with approximately 49% occurring once and the leading ten covering about two fifths.

This clonotype was obtained from an adult woman with Graves' disease, either hyperthyroidism or ophthalmopathy (not recorded which). The sample was peripheral blood or thyroid tissue (not recorded which). The rearrangement uses TRBV6-6 and TRBJ2-5; no clear D. CDR3 loop: CASSYSTSTQETQYF. In DNA form, the CDR3 reads TGTGCCAGCAGTTACTCGACGTCTACTCAAGAGACCCAGTACTTC.